This is a list of T cell receptor beta chains from one sample in a study of spatial heterogeneity in lung cancer. Via MiXCR, TCRdb re-called the 5' RACE reads, giving one row per CDR3 protein. The sample has fewer than 15,000 distinct CDR3 sequences, roughly 7.2% seen once. The sample was lung tumor tissue, taken at surgery. These receptors were collected from a female donor with early-stage non-small cell lung cancer. Each CDR3 is given with its conserved first and last residue. A D gene is named only where the DNA matches it firmly. The size of a clone is reported for some rows only, either as once, few or many, or as a class for expanded clones.

>TRBJ2-5|many|TRBV29-1|-
TGCAGCGTTGGGGGGGGCCGAGTGCGCGAGACCCAGTACTTC
CSVGGGRVRETQYF
>TRBJ1-2|many|TRBV5-1|-
TGCGCCAGCAGCCCGTGGGCAGGGGCGAATATCTATGGCTACACCTTC
CASSPWAGANIYGYTF
>TRBJ2-7|medium-sized|TRBV9|-
TGTGCCAGCAGCGTAGATGGGGGTAGCCACGAGCAGTACTTC
CASSVDGGSHEQYF
>TRBJ2-5|many|TRBV19|-
TGTGCCAGTAGTATTCTGGGGGAGACCCAGTACTTC
CASSILGETQYF
>TRBJ2-7|many|TRBV20-1|TRBD1
TGCAGTGCTAGAGCATGGGACAGGGGCCACTACGAGCAGTACTTC
CSARAWDRGHYEQYF
>TRBJ2-2|many|TRBV28|TRBD1
TGTGCCAGCAGCCCCAGACAGACAGGGGCAGGTGGGGAGCTGTTTTTT
CASSPRQTGAGGELFF
>TRBJ2-2|many|TRBV12-3/TRBV12-4|-
TGTGCCAGCAGACCCCGACAGACGAACACCGGGGAGCTGTTTTTT
CASRPRQTNTGELFF
>TRBJ2-4|many|TRBV30|TRBD1
TGTGCCTGGAGTCGGGACAGAGGAAACATTCAGTACTTC
CAWSRDRGNIQYF
>TRBJ1-2|many|TRBV7-9|TRBD1
TGTGCCAGCAGCCCAGGGGGGGGCTCGTATGGCTACACCTTC
CASSPGGGSYGYTF
>TRBJ2-2|many|TRBV24-1|-
TGTGCCGCGGAAGAGGGAGGAGGCACCGGGGAGCTGTTTTTT
CAAEEGGGTGELFF
>TRBJ2-1|medium-sized|TRBV6-2/TRBV6-3|TRBD2
TGTGCCAGCAATCCTAGCGGGATGTACAATGAGCAGTTCTTC
CASNPSGMYNEQFF
>TRBJ1-1|medium-sized|TRBV5-6|TRBD1
TGTGCCAGCAGCTTGCTCCAGGGGGCCACTGAAGCTTTCTTT
CASSLLQGATEAFF
>TRBJ2-5|many|TRBV7-2|-
TGTGCCAGCAGCGGAGGGTTCCAAGAGACCCAGTACTTC
CASSGGFQETQYF
>TRBJ2-7|many|TRBV12-3/TRBV12-4|-
TGTGCCAGCAGTTTCAGCGTGAAGGGAAATCACGAGCAGTACTTC
CASSFSVKGNHEQYF
>TRBJ2-4|many|TRBV28|-
TGTGCCAGCAGTTTTCAATGGAACATTCAGTACTTC
CASSFQWNIQYF
>TRBJ2-7|-|TRBV12-3/TRBV12-4|TRBD2
TGTGCCAGCAAGAGGACTAGCGGGAGTTACGAGCAGTACTTC
CASKRTSGSYEQYF
>TRBJ2-7|many|TRBV12-3/TRBV12-4|-
TGTGCCAGCGGGACGGCCTTCCTGAGGGAGCAGTACTTC
CASGTAFLREQYF
>TRBJ2-6|few|TRBV6-2/TRBV6-3|-
TGTGCCAGCAGCCCGGTCCACTCTGGGGCCAACGTCCTGACTTTC
CASSPVHSGANVLTF
>TRBJ1-6|medium-sized|TRBV18|-
TGTGCCAGCTCACCACGGGGGGCCCTGAATTCACCCCTCCACTTT
CASSPRGALNSPLHF
>TRBJ2-7|-|TRBV10-3|-
TGTGCCATCTCCCCTTACGGGACAATGGCATATTTTGAGCAGTACTTC
CAISPYGTMAYFEQYF
>TRBJ1-5|many|TRBV6-1|-
TGTGCCAGCAGTGAGAATTCAGGCCGCGGGGGGTTTCAGCCCCAGCATTTT
CASSENSGRGGFQPQHF
>TRBJ2-6|many|TRBV7-9|TRBD1
TGTGCCAGCAGCTTAGGATGGGACAGTGGGGCCTCTGGGGCCAACGTCCTGACTTTC
CASSLGWDSGASGANVLTF
>TRBJ2-1|medium-sized|TRBV3-1|TRBD2
TGTGCCAGCAGCCACGGACTAGCGGGAGGCACAACGGGCAATGAGCAGTTCTTC
CASSHGLAGGTTGNEQFF
>TRBJ2-1|many|TRBV20-1|TRBD2
TGCAGTGCTAGAGGTATGCGGGAGGGCAATGAGCAGTTCTTC
CSARGMREGNEQFF
>TRBJ1-1|-|TRBV5-1|-
TGCGCCAGCAGCCTCCGGGGCACTGAAGCTTTCTTT
CASSLRGTEAFF
>TRBJ2-7|-|TRBV6-5|-
TGTGCCAGCAGTCCCGAGGTAGGGCGGCTTTACGAGCAGTACTTC
CASSPEVGRLYEQYF
>TRBJ2-1|many|TRBV12-3/TRBV12-4|TRBD2
TGTGCCAGCAGTTCTAGCGGGGCCTCCTACAATGAGCAGTTCTTC
CASSSSGASYNEQFF
>TRBJ2-7|many|TRBV5-6|TRBD2
TGTGCCAGCAGCTTGTTAGGGCTGGGTCTGGGACTAGCGGGCCCTAACTACGAGCAGTACTTC
CASSLLGLGLGLAGPNYEQYF
>TRBJ2-3|many|TRBV7-2|TRBD2
TGTGCCAGCAGCTTAGCGCGACTAGCGGGAGCAGATACGCAGTATTTT
CASSLARLAGADTQYF
>TRBJ2-7|many|TRBV25-1|-
TGTGCCAGCAGTGGGTACTACGAGCAGTACTTC
CASSGYYEQYF
>TRBJ2-5|many|TRBV4-3|-
TGCGCCAGCGCCAGGGCAGTTCAAGAGACCCAGTACTTC
CASARAVQETQYF
>TRBJ2-7|many|TRBV7-2|-
TGTGCCAGCAGCTTAGACAGATTCTACGAGCAGTACTTC
CASSLDRFYEQYF
>TRBJ2-5|medium-sized|TRBV6-1|-
TGTGCCAGCAGTGAAGCGAGGGGCGGAAGACAAGAGACCCAGTACTTC
CASSEARGGRQETQYF
>TRBJ2-1|few|TRBV24-1|TRBD2
TGTGCCACCAGTGGGGTAGCGGGAGATAATGAGCAGTTCTTC
CATSGVAGDNEQFF
>TRBJ2-3|many|TRBV4-2|-
TGTGCCAGCAGCCAAGATCAGCTAGCGAGCACAGATACGCAGTATTTT
CASSQDQLASTDTQYF
>TRBJ1-6|many|TRBV6-5|-
TGTGCCAGCAGCTCAATCAGGGTTAATAATTCACCCCTCCACTTT
CASSSIRVNNSPLHF
>TRBJ1-1|medium-sized|TRBV7-9|-
TGTGCCAGCAGCTCGGACGGCTTGGGGACTGAAGCTTTCTTT
CASSSDGLGTEAFF
>TRBJ2-1|few|TRBV20-1|TRBD2
TGCAGTGCTAGAGCGCCGGGACTAGCGGGAGAGAATGAGCAGTTCTTC
CSARAPGLAGENEQFF
>TRBJ1-2|medium-sized|TRBV11-2|-
TGTGCCAGCAGCTCTCGAGCTCCCCGTCGCTACACCTTC
CASSSRAPRRYTF
>TRBJ2-7|many|TRBV4-3|TRBD2
TGCGCCAGCAGCCCCCAGCCCTTGGGGGAGGGAGACTACGAGCAGTACTTC
CASSPQPLGEGDYEQYF
>TRBJ1-5|medium-sized|TRBV4-3|-
TGCGCCAGCAGCCGCCAGACAGGTGGAGATCAGCCCCAGCATTTT
CASSRQTGGDQPQHF
>TRBJ2-7|medium-sized|TRBV6-5|TRBD2
TGTGCCAGCAGTTACCGGACTAGCGGGGACTACGAGCAGTACTTC
CASSYRTSGDYEQYF
>TRBJ2-5|few|TRBV20-1|-
TGCAGTTCCCTATGGGGACGCCAAGAGACCCAGTACTTC
CSSLWGRQETQYF
>TRBJ1-2|medium-sized|TRBV5-5|-
TGTGCCAGCAGCTTGGCTAGGGGGACGAACTATGGCTACACCTTC
CASSLARGTNYGYTF
>TRBJ2-3|many|TRBV20-1|-
TGCAGTGCACCGGACGGAAAATTCACAGATACGCAGTATTTT
CSAPDGKFTDTQYF
>TRBJ2-7|-|TRBV5-1|-
TGCGCCAGCAGCTTGGTTGGGAATCCAGAAGGGGAGCAGTACTTC
CASSLVGNPEGEQYF
>TRBJ1-1|many|TRBV4-1|TRBD1
TGCGCCAGCAGCCAAGAATATGAGGGAGCAGGGGGCTCTGAAGCTTTCTTT
CASSQEYEGAGGSEAFF
>TRBJ2-1|many|TRBV20-1|-
TGCAGTGCTAGAGCGGGACTCTGGGCGACTGAGAAGCAGTTCTTC
CSARAGLWATEKQFF
>TRBJ1-4|medium-sized|TRBV2|TRBD1
TGTGCCAGCAGGGACCTAGGGACAGCATATAATGAAAAACTGTTTTTT
CASRDLGTAYNEKLFF
>TRBJ1-2|many|TRBV6-1|-
TGTGCCAGCAGTACAGGAGCCATCGGCTACACCTTC
CASSTGAIGYTF